The T cell receptor (beta chain) described here comes from a study of metastatic and nonmetastatic thyroid tumors (dated by TCRdb to about 2020). Background for the entire study: Repertoires from peripheral blood and from tumor or nodule tissue samples of malignant and benign thyroid patients were compared.

Study-wide conclusions, independent of this receptor: In both blood and tumor samples, malignant tumors were reported to have significantly higher TCR beta diversity than benign nodules.

No patient had received any treatment before thyroid surgery. Patient clinical samples collected from the early 2010s to the late 2010s were retrospectively analysed using T-cell receptor beta sequencing. Here V drops 7 bases and J drops 2 bases, and the junction holds 10 bases not matched to any gene. The CDR3 holds 17 amino acids from the cysteine to the phenylalanine. Only the CDR3 DNA is retained, 51 bases long and in frame from the first base. The germline V gene (reference sequence) yields MNHEY for CDR1 and SMNVEV for CDR2. This clone was picked up a small number of times. Its recognized antigen is unknown. No clone much larger than this one lies a single base away; base qualities are absent. Library method: PCR. Reads for this sample came from an Illumina HiSeq 4000. High-throughput sequencing was used to profile the CDR3 region of the TCR beta-chain in every patient. The study's own analysis went as follows. A classifier to discriminate distant-metastatic papillary thyroid cancer patients was built from CDR3 differences across clinicopathological groups. The Shannon index was used to assess repertoire diversity, and the Morisita-Horn index was used to assess tumor-blood repertoire similarity. TCRdb reworked the public reads: Q25 trimming with fastp, MiXCR clone assembly, productive beta chains retained. V and J calls and clone size were set by TCRdb, not the authors. The sample has 35,000 to 40,000 clones on record, around 30% of them singletons. Together, the top ten hold roughly 10% of the sample.

Recombination connected TRBV27 to TRBJ2-7, with 14 central nucleotides matching TRBD2. The sample comprised blood. This receptor was taken from a male donor with papillary thyroid cancer or a benign thyroid nodule (not recorded which). Some clones in this sample may be carry-over from other donors' samples. CDR3 protein: CASTATGTSGRPYEQYF. In nucleotide form, the sequence is TGTGCCAGCACCGCAACCGGGACTAGCGGGAGACCCTACGAGCAGTACTTC.